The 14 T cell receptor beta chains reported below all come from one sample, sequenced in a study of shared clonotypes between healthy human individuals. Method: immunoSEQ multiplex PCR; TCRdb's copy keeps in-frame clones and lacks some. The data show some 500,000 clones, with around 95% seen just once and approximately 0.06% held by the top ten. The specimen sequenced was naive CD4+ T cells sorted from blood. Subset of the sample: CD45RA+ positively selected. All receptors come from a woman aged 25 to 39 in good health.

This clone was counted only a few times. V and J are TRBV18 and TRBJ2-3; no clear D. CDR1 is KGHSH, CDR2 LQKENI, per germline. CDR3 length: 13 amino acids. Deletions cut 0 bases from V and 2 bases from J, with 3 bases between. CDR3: CASSPPNTDTQYF. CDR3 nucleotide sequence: TGTGCCAGCTCACCACCGAACACAGATACGCAGTATTTT.

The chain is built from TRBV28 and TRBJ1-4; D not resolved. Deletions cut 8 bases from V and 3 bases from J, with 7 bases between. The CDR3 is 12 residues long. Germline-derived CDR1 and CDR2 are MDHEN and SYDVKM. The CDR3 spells CASLSSNEKLFF. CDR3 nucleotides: TGTGCCAGCCTCTCATCTAATGAAAAACTGTTTTTT.

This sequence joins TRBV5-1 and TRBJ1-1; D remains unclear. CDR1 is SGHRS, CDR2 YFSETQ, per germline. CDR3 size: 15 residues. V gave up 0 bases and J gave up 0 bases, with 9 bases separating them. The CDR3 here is CASSLELTMNTEAFF. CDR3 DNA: TGCGCCAGCAGCTTGGAGCTAACCATGAACACTGAAGCTTTCTTT.

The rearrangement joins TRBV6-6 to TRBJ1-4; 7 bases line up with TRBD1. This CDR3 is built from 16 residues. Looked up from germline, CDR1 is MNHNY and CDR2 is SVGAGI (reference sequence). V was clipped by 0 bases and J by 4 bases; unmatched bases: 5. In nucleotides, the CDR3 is TGTGCCAGCAGTTACTCGAGGGACAGTTATAATGAAAAACTGTTTTTT. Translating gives CASSYSRDSYNEKLFF.

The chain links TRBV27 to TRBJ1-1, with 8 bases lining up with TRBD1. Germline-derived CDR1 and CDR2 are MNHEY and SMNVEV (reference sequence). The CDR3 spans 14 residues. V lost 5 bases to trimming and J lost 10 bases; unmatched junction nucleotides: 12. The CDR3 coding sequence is TGTGCCAGCAGTCACCAGGGGCAGGGGGCGGCAGCTTTCTTT. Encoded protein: CASSHQGQGAAAFF.

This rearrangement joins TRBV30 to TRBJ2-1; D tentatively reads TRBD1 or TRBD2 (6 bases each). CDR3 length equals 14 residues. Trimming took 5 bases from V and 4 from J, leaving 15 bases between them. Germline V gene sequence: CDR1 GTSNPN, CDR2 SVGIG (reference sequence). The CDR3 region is CAWDRGELYNEQFF. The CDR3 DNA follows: TGTGCCTGGGATAGGGGGGAACTATACAATGAGCAGTTCTTC.

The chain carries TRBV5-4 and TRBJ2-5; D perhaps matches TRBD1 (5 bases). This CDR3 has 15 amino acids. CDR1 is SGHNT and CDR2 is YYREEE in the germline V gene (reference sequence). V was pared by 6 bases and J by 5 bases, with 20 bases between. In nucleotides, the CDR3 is TGTGCCAGCACCCGACAGAGCCTGATCCGCGAGACCCAGTACTTC. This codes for CASTRQSLIRETQYF. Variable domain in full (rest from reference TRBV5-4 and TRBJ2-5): ETGVTQSPTHLIKTRGQQVTLRCSSQSGHNTVSWYQQALGQGPQFIFQYYREEENGRGNFPPRFSGLQFPNYSSELNVNALELDDSALYLCASTRQSLIRETQYFGPGTRLLVL.

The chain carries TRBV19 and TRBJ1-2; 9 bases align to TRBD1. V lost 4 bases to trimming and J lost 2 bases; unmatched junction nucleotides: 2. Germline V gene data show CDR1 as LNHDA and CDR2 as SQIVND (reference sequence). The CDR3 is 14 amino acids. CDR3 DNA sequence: TGTGCCAGTAGTACCGGGACAGGGAACTATGGCTACACCTTC. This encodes CASSTGTGNYGYTF.

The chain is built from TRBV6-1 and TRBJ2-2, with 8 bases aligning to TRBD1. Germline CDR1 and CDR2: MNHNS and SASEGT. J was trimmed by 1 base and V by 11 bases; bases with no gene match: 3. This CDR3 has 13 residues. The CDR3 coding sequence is TGTGCCCACGGACAGGGGAACACCGGGGAGCTGTTTTTT. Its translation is CAHGQGNTGELFF.

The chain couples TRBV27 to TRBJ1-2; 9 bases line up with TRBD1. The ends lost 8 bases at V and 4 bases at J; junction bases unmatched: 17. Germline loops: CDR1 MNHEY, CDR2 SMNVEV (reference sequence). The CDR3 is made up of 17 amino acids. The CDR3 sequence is CASSVYPTGGFTYGYTF. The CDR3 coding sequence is TGTGCCAGCTCAGTTTATCCCACAGGGGGCTTTACCTATGGCTACACCTTC.

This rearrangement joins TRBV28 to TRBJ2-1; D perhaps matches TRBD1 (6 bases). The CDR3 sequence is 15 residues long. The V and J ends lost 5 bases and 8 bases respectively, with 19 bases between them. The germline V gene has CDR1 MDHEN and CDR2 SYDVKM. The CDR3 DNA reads TGTGCCAGCAGTAGACGACTATCCAAGGGGGATGAGCAGTTCTTC. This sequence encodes CASSRRLSKGDEQFF.

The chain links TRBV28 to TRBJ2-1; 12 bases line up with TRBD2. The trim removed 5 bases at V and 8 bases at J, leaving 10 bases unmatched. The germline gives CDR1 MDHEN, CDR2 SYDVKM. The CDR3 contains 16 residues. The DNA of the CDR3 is TGTGCCAGCAGTCCATCTAGCGGGAGGGCCCGGCATGAGCAGTTCTTC. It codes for CASSPSSGRARHEQFF. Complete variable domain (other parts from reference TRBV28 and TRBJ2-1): DVKVTQSSRYLVKRTGEKVFLECVQDMDHENMFWYRQDPGLGLRLIYFSYDVKMKEKGDIPEGYSVSREKKERFSLILESASTNQTSMYLCASSPSSGRARHEQFFGPGTRLTVL.

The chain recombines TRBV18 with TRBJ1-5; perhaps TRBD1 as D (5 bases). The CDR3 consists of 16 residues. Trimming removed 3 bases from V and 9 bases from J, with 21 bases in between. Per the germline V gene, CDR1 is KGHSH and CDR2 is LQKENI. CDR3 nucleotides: TGTGCCAGCTCACCGGCCGGGTTGCGGCGGGACCCGCCCCAGCATTTT. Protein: CASSPAGLRRDPPQHF.

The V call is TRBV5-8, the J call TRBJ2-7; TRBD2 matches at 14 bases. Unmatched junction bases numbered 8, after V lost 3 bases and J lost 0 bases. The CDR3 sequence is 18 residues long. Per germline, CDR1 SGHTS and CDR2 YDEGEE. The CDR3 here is CASSYFLGTSGSSYEQYF. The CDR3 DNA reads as TGTGCCAGCAGCTACTTCCTTGGGACTAGCGGGAGCTCCTACGAGCAGTACTTC.